This record covers a single T cell receptor beta chain. Its antigen is undetermined. Data came from immunoSEQ multiplex PCR; TCRdb stores just in-frame clones and leaves some out. The sample lists under 2.5 million clones, 85% to 95% seen once, with approximately 0.39% in the top ten. This specimen comes from a study of shared clonotypes between healthy human individuals. Across the study: There were three CD4 naive, three CD4 memory, two CD8 naive and one CD8 memory plates per donor. Study-wide results and caveats: Investigators collected only blood, and repertoires in tissues likely differ. Naive subsets tended to show greater estimated richness than memory subsets.

CDR1 and CDR2 (germline): GTSNPN, SVGIG (reference sequence). The V end lost 0 bases, the J end lost 0 bases, and 6 bases lay between the germline ends. The CDR3 consists of 14 residues. The receptor was derived from a man between 18 and 29 years old in good health. Some clones in this sample may be carry-over from other donors' samples. V and J are TRBV30 and TRBJ1-5; D gene ambiguous. Source material: naive CD4+ T cells from PBMCs. The subset here: CD45RA+ positively selected. This CDR3 reads CAWSVTDSNQPQHF. The CDR3 coding sequence is TGTGCCTGGAGTGTAACAGATAGCAATCAGCCCCAGCATTTT.